This T cell receptor (beta chain) was identified during a study of blood T cell repertoires in COVID-19. How the authors handled the data: Amplified reference gene primers provided the basis for estimating nucleated cell counts. Data came from immunoSEQ multiplex PCR; TCRdb stores just in-frame clones and leaves some out. For V, J and clone size, that table is used; D and trimming come from the DNA. This sample has roughly 400,000 clones, with 85% to 90% found just once. This study enrolled people aged about 18 to 90 from roughly 22 US geographic areas. Participant reports of clinical history set cohort assignment. Two negative PCRs, clearance, or symptom resolution were required of recovered Cohort 3 donors. This CDR3 comprises 15 residues. Between the trimmed V and J ends, which lost 3 bases and 5 bases, there was a span of 16 bases. Germline CDR1 is MNHEY and CDR2 is SVGAGI.

V usage is TRBV6-5 and J usage is TRBJ2-5; possibly TRBD2 for D (6 bases). The receptor was derived from a man in his thirties or forties who had recovered from COVID-19. The sample comprised PBMCs or T cells enriched from blood (not recorded which). In DNA form, the CDR3 reads TGTGCCAGCAGTTATTTCGCGGGAACTCCGGAGACCCAGTACTTC. It codes for CASSYFAGTPETQYF.